This entry features one T cell receptor (beta chain) sequence. The antigen remains undetermined. Its ends do not fully match the called genes, so a read error is possible. Prior to sequencing, the ViraFEST assay stimulated PBMC with viral peptide pools, which expanded the antigen-specific CD4+ T cells. Culture lasted 10 days before CD4+ T cell isolation. From March to December 2020, the person had a SARS-CoV-2 infection that was confirmed by PCR. The culture medium for two million PBMC per well included roughly 10 IU/ml IL-2 and 8.5 to 10 ug/ml peptides. This specimen comes from a study of vaccination effects on CD4 cells after COVID-19. Study-level findings and limits: Spike-reactive clones present post-vaccine in convalescents were predominantly new vaccine-induced clones. Marked clonal contraction was seen in infection- and vaccine-induced clones late after vaccination.

The CDR3 contains 15 residues. Germline-derived CDR1 and CDR2 are SGHRS and YFSETQ. Sequencing used immunoSEQ multiplex PCR; TCRdb keeps in-frame clones, though not all of them. The data hold around 30,000 clones, with 65% to 80% observed a single time. The receptor was derived from a human donor who had a prior SARS-CoV-2 infection. This rearrangement joins TRBV5-1 to TRBJ2-5, with TRBD2 identical over 14 bases. This material consisted of CD4+ T cells from PBMCs cultured with HCoV-NL63 spike peptides, taken before COVID-19 vaccination. Written as DNA, the CDR3 is TGCGCCAGCAGCTTGGATACCGGGACTAGCGGGAGTCAGCACTTC. Amino acids: CASSLDTGTSGSQHF.